This section outlines one TCR beta chain sequence together with its context. Method: immunoSEQ multiplex PCR; TCRdb's copy keeps in-frame clones and lacks some. The profile covers around 160,000 clones, with approximately 87% appearing a single time and approximately 1.2% taken by the ten largest. This CDR3 is 17 amino acids long. Germline values: CDR1 MDHEN, CDR2 SYDVKM. J lost 2 bases, V lost 8 bases, and 13 bases had no gene match. The data are from a study of blood T cell repertoires in COVID-19. The sequence came from a woman under 40 with acute COVID-19. The genes are TRBV28 and TRBJ2-3, with TRBD2 identical over 10 bases. The sequenced sample was PBMCs or T cells enriched from blood (not recorded which). The CDR3 DNA reads as TGTGCCAGCCGGGGGTTCTTACTAGCGGGACTCACAGATACGCAGTATTTT. It encodes CASRGFLLAGLTDTQYF.